This is a list of T cell receptor beta chains from one sample in a study of CD8 T cells in Susac syndrome. One entry per CDR3 protein results from TCRdb running MiXCR on the immunoSEQ multiplex PCR reads. The sample comprises about 140,000 distinct CDR3 sequences, roughly 96% of which are singletons, and approximately 0.11% rests with the top ten. The specimen sequenced was CD4+ T cells from PBMCs. These receptors came from a human donor with multiple sclerosis. CDR3s include the opening cysteine and the closing phenylalanine or tryptophan. Each record gives: V gene, D gene, clone size, J gene, CDR3 protein, CDR3 DNA. A D gene is named only where the DNA matches it firmly. Clone size, where shown, is once, few, many, or a class for clones that have expanded.

>TRBV24-1|TRBD2|NA|TRBJ2-2
CATSDPSGSVTGELFF
TGTGCCACCAGTGACCCTAGCGGGAGCGTCACCGGGGAGCTGTTTTTT
>TRBV6-5|TRBD2|NA|TRBJ2-1
CASSYSWLAGGNEQFF
TGTGCCAGCAGTTACTCGTGGCTAGCGGGAGGGAATGAGCAGTTCTTC
>TRBV29-1|TRBD1|once|TRBJ1-5
CSVRTGPGNQPQHF
TGCAGCGTTAGGACAGGGCCCGGCAATCAGCCCCAGCATTTT
>TRBV5-1|TRBD1|NA|TRBJ1-2
CASSGSGGNYGYTF
TGCGCCAGCAGCGGGTCAGGGGGGAACTATGGCTACACCTTC
>TRBV30|NA|NA|TRBJ2-7
CARGSPYEQYF
TGTGCGCGGGGATCACCCTACGAGCAGTACTTC
>TRBV29-1|NA|NA|TRBJ1-2
CSVALPGTDRYTF
TGCAGCGTTGCGCTTCCAGGGACGGATCGCTACACCTTC
>TRBV5-1|TRBD2|NA|TRBJ2-3
CASSLRGLASDTQYF
TGCGCCAGCAGCCTGCGGGGACTAGCCTCAGATACGCAGTATTTT
>TRBV28|TRBD1|NA|TRBJ2-1
CASSRTGTGYNEQFF
TGTGCCAGCAGCCGTACCGGGACAGGGTACAATGAGCAGTTCTTC
>TRBV7-9|NA|NA|TRBJ2-3
CASNLKGDTQYF
TGTGCCAGCAACTTAAAGGGAGATACGCAGTATTTT
>TRBV7-2|NA|NA|TRBJ2-2
CASSLAGAAGELFF
TGTGCCAGCAGCTTAGCTGGGGCGGCCGGGGAGCTGTTTTTT
>TRBV6-5|NA|NA|TRBJ1-2
CASSPIGPPFHGYTF
TGTGCCAGCAGCCCCATCGGGCCACCATTTCATGGCTACACCTTC
>TRBV12-3/TRBV12-4|NA|NA|TRBJ1-2
CASSLAGLEGYGYTF
TGTGCCAGCAGTTTAGCAGGGTTGGAAGGTTATGGCTACACCTTC